There are a few counts of the clone carrying this T cell receptor beta chain. These data belong to a study of beta chain features in type 1 diabetes. About the study: Summed over all samples, the examined sorted cells came to fewer than 120 million.

Of the isolated RNA, all was reverse transcribed, and so the sequenced material was expressed TCRB transcripts. Sequencing was performed with immunoSEQ multiplex PCR; in TCRdb, only in-frame clones are kept and a portion is missing. Of around 500,000 clones listed, around 10% were seen once; the top ten hold roughly 0.046%. The CDR3 is made up of 12 amino acids. Germline V CDR1 and CDR2: GTSNPN, SVGIG (reference sequence). The germline V and J ends were trimmed by 8 bases and 3 bases, with 12 bases remaining between them. This sequence originates from a young woman in good health. The chain couples TRBV30 to TRBJ2-3; a weak D match, TRBD1 (5 bases). The source material was naive CD4+ T cells from blood. The CDR3 loop is CAPDISTDTQYF. The CDR3 nucleotides read TGTGCCCCGGACATAAGTACAGATACGCAGTATTTT.